This T cell receptor beta chain was recovered during a study of T cell responses to AZD1222 COVID-19 vaccine. Second-dose recipients at about 4 or about 12 weeks were treated as one pooled group. The method was immunoSEQ multiplex PCR; TCRdb's version includes in-frame clones alone and lacks a portion of them. The repertoire holds more than 150,000 clones, with roughly 90% as singletons. CDR1 is ENHRY and CDR2 is SYGVKD in the germline V gene. V lost 6 bases to trimming and J lost 8 bases; unmatched junction nucleotides: 9. The CDR3 is made up of 14 amino acids. The V and J genes are TRBV10-3 and TRBJ2-1; TRBD1 matches 8 bases. Sequenced material: peripheral blood, taken 28 days after the second AZD1222 dose. This sequence was found in an adult who received the AZD1222 COVID-19 vaccine. CDR3: CAISLTGVGDEQFF. CDR3 coding DNA: TGTGCCATCAGCCTGACAGGGGTAGGCGATGAGCAGTTCTTC.